The 27 T cell receptor beta chains given below trace back to one sample, sequenced in a study of chemoradiotherapy in HPV16-positive cancers. Here immunoSEQ multiplex PCR was the method, and the copy in TCRdb shows in-frame clones only, minus some. The data contain about 12,000 clones, around three quarters of them singletons. This sample was obtained from a patient who underwent chemoradiotherapy. The receptors come from a human donor with HPV-associated anogenital cancer.

This clone has just one count. CDR3 loop: CASSVLSRGKAFF. The CDR3 nucleotides read TGTGCCAGCAGCGTTCTATCAAGGGGTAAAGCTTTCTTT. The chain has TRBV7-2 and TRBJ1-1; TRBD1 is a possible D gene (5 bases). This CDR3 contains 13 residues. The germline V gene encodes CDR1 SGHTA and CDR2 FQGNSA. Between the trimmed V and J ends, which lost 5 bases and 9 bases, there was a span of 16 bases. Complete variable domain (other parts from reference TRBV7-2 and TRBJ1-1): GAGVSQSPSNKVTEKGKDVELRCDPISGHTALYWYRQSLGQGLEFLIYFQGNSAPDKSGLPSDRFSAERTGGSVSTLTIQRTQQEDSAVYLCASSVLSRGKAFFGQGTRLTVV.

The rearrangement uses TRBV27 and TRBJ2-7; no firm D call. The CDR3 runs to 12 residues. Per the germline V gene, CDR1 is MNHEY and CDR2 is SMNVEV (reference sequence). V gave up 7 bases and J gave up 2 bases, with 9 bases separating them. For the CDR3, the DNA is TGTGCCAGCACAAATCTGGCCTACGAGCAGTACTTC. It specifies CASTNLAYEQYF.

The chain couples TRBV29-1 to TRBJ1-1; perhaps TRBD1 as D (6 bases). The CDR3 totals 13 residues. The ends were cut back, 6 bases at V and 7 bases at J, with 18 bases in the middle. Germline lookup yields CDR1 SQVTM and CDR2 ANQGSEA. The CDR3 DNA sequence: TGCAGCGTCCGAGGGGGACAAAATATTGAAGCTTTCTTT. It is translated as CSVRGGQNIEAFF.

This chain uses TRBV19 with TRBJ1-1; D may be TRBD1 (6 bases). Trimming stripped 3 bases from V and 3 bases from J, with 8 bases between. Per germline, CDR1 LNHDA and CDR2 SQIVND (reference sequence). This CDR3 is 13 amino acids long. Here the CDR3 DNA reads TGTGCCAGTAGTATTCAGGGGTACACTGAAGCTTTCTTT. This sequence encodes CASSIQGYTEAFF.

The V gene is TRBV6-6, the J gene TRBJ1-2; no reliable D call. This CDR3 is 14 amino acids long. V dropped 0 bases and J dropped 6 bases, with 11 bases sitting between them. Per the germline V gene, CDR1 is MNHNY and CDR2 is SVGAGI (reference sequence). The CDR3 region is CASSYSSGSHGYTF. CDR3 coding DNA: TGTGCCAGCAGTTACTCGTCAGGATCCCATGGCTACACCTTC.

The chain is built from TRBV4-3 and TRBJ2-1, with D perhaps matching TRBD2 (7 bases). The CDR3 is made up of 16 amino acids. CDR1 is LGHNA, CDR2 YSLEER, per germline. Trimming left V 4 bases short and J 1 base short, with 14 bases between. CDR3 residues: CASSLEGGLSYNEQFF. The CDR3 DNA is TGCGCCAGCAGCCTCGAGGGGGGGTTATCCTACAATGAGCAGTTCTTC.

The CDR3 DNA sequence: TGTGCCAGCAGCTTAGGGGAGCGATCCGAGCAGTACTTC. Residues: CASSLGERSEQYF. V is TRBV11-1 and J is TRBJ2-7, with D perhaps TRBD2 (5 bases). The CDR3 is 13 amino acids. The V end was cut by 1 base, the J end by 6 bases, with 10 bases between. The germline CDR1 and CDR2 sequences are SGHAT and FQDESV (reference sequence).

This clone was counted between two and nine times. The V gene is TRBV5-5, the J gene TRBJ2-3; TRBD1 matches 7 bases. Germline lookup yields CDR1 SGHKS and CDR2 YYEKEE (reference sequence). After removal of 4 bases from V and 2 bases from J, the junction contained 7 bases not matched to a gene. CDR3 length: 15 amino acids. The DNA for the CDR3 is TGTGCCAGCAGCCCAGGGACAGTGTACACAGATACGCAGTATTTT. Its translation is CASSPGTVYTDTQYF.

This clone was observed a few times. The chain carries TRBV2 and TRBJ1-1, with 9 bases that match TRBD1. The CDR3 is 12 residues long. CDR1 is SNHLY and CDR2 is FYNNEI in the germline V gene. J gave up 11 bases and V 8 bases, and 9 bases lay outside the gene matches. CDR3 coding DNA: TGTGCCAGCCGAACAGAAGGACAGGGGGCTTTCTTT. Translated: CASRTEGQGAFF.

V gene TRBV5-5 combines with J gene TRBJ2-5, with D perhaps given as TRBD1 or TRBD2 (5 bases each). V lost 0 bases and J 5 bases, leaving 20 bases between the germline ends. The CDR3 length is 17 residues. The V gene's germline CDR1 is SGHKS and CDR2 YYEKEE (reference sequence). In nucleotides, the CDR3 is TGTGCCAGCAGCTTGGGAGTTGGGGGATCGGGGTGGGAGACCCAGTACTTC. This sequence encodes CASSLGVGGSGWETQYF.

This clone appeared once. Other DNA sequences of this sample code for an identical CDR3. The V gene is TRBV5-6, the J gene TRBJ2-2, with D unresolved. V was clipped by 0 bases and J by 5 bases, with 8 bases between them. Germline V gives CDR1 SGHDT, CDR2 YYEEEE. The CDR3 is 14 amino acids. The CDR3 sequence: CASSLGGGTGELFF. The CDR3, as DNA: TGTGCCAGCAGCTTGGGCGGTGGTACCGGGGAGCTGTTTTTT.

This clone has just a few counts. The chain recombines TRBV29-1 with TRBJ1-2; possibly TRBD1 for D (5 bases). The CDR3 has 12 residues. Germline-derived CDR1 and CDR2 are SQVTM and ANQGSEA. The ends were cut back, 3 bases at V and 2 bases at J, with 7 bases in the middle. The CDR3 spells CSVEAGNYGYTF. CDR3 coding DNA: TGCAGCGTTGAGGCAGGGAACTATGGCTACACCTTC.

This rearrangement joins TRBV30 to TRBJ1-6; D ambiguous. The CDR3 covers 12 residues. Germline CDR1 GTSNPN, CDR2 SVGIG (reference sequence). V was clipped by 0 bases and J by 7 bases, with 4 bases between them. This CDR3 reads CAWSVPNSPLHF. CDR3 coding DNA: TGTGCCTGGAGTGTACCCAATTCACCCCTCCACTTT. The variable domain in full, completed from reference TRBV30 and TRBJ1-6, reads SQTIHQWPATLVQPVGSPLSLECTVEGTSNPNLYWYRQAAGRGLQLLFYSVGIGQISSEVPQNLSASRPQDRQFILSSKKLLLSDSGFYLCAWSVPNSPLHFGNGTRLTVT.

The rearrangement joins TRBV7-9 to TRBJ1-6, with 8 nucleotides matching TRBD1. The CDR3 spans 13 residues. The germline V gene has CDR1 SEHNR and CDR2 FQNEAQ (reference sequence). V lost 11 bases to trimming and J lost 7 bases; unmatched junction nucleotides: 7. The CDR3, as DNA: TGTGCCGTCCAGGGGGCGCGAAATTCACCCCTCCACTTT. Its protein is CAVQGARNSPLHF. The full variable domain, in which reference TRBV7-9 and TRBJ1-6 provide the parts outside the CDR3, is DTGVSQNPRHKITKRGQNVTFRCDPISEHNRLYWYRQTLGQGPEFLTYFQNEAQLEKSRLLSDRFSAERPKGSFSTLEIQRTEQGDSAMYLCAVQGARNSPLHFGNGTRLTVT.

The chain recombines TRBV6-1 with TRBJ1-1; D gene uncertain. This CDR3 is built from 14 residues. V lost 3 bases and J 7 bases, leaving 15 bases between the germline ends. Germline CDR1 and CDR2: MNHNS and SASEGT. As DNA, the CDR3 is TGTGCCAGCAGTGAGTGGTTATCCATCCATGAAGCTTTCTTT. Translated, it gives CASSEWLSIHEAFF.

The V gene is TRBV28, the J gene TRBJ1-1; D perhaps matches TRBD1 (6 bases). Trimming left V 6 bases short and J 1 base short, with 18 bases between. The CDR3 totals 16 residues. The germline V gene encodes CDR1 MDHEN and CDR2 SYDVKM. DNA of the CDR3: TGTGCCAGCAGCCCAGGGGATGCGAAGGGGAACACTGAAGCTTTCTTT. Translated, it gives CASSPGDAKGNTEAFF.

The chain links TRBV15 to TRBJ1-5; a possible D gene is TRBD1 (5 bases). V lost 4 bases to trimming and J lost 7 bases, with 14 bases between them. CDR1 and CDR2 from the germline V gene are LNHNV and YYDKDF (reference sequence). CDR3 size: 14 residues. CDR3 sequence reads: CATSTGEGRQPQHF. CDR3 in DNA: TGTGCCACCAGCACAGGTGAGGGGCGGCAGCCCCAGCATTTT.

The V and J genes are TRBV7-9 and TRBJ2-2, with D possibly TRBD1 on 6 matching bases. The CDR3 length is 14 residues. With 9 bases removed from V and 6 bases from J, the gap between germline ends came to 17 bases. CDR1 SEHNR and CDR2 FQNEAQ come from the germline V gene (reference sequence). CDR3 DNA sequence: TGTGCCAGTTGGGACATAAGGGGTCCCGGGGAGCTGTTTTTT. Translating gives CASWDIRGPGELFF.

A few counts support this clone. The chain uses TRBV5-1 and TRBJ1-2; 9 bases fit TRBD1. Germline CDR1 and CDR2: SGHRS and YFSETQ. Trimming removed 1 base from V and 8 bases from J; junction bases left unmatched: 6. This CDR3 has 14 residues. Here the CDR3 DNA reads TGCGCCAGCAGCTTGATCGGGACAGGGATCGGCTACACCTTC. As protein: CASSLIGTGIGYTF.

The chain carries TRBV5-1 and TRBJ2-4; 7 bases are shared with TRBD1. CDR3 length equals 18 residues. CDR1 is SGHRS, CDR2 YFSETQ, per germline. The ends lost 0 bases at V and 3 bases at J; junction bases unmatched: 12. DNA of the CDR3: TGCGCCAGCAGCTTGGTTCCCCTGGACAGGAGAATCAAAAACATTCAGTACTTC. Its translation is CASSLVPLDRRIKNIQYF.

This clone has more than one count but fewer than ten. This rearrangement joins TRBV6-5 to TRBJ1-1; no clear D. V was cut by 7 bases and J by 6 bases, with 9 bases left in between. Looked up from germline, CDR1 is MNHEY and CDR2 is SVGAGI. This CDR3 region has 11 residues. CDR3 protein: CASIGPPEAFF. The DNA for the CDR3 is TGTGCCAGCATTGGTCCGCCTGAAGCTTTCTTT.

Only a few counts were recorded for this clone. The gene calls are TRBV4-2 and TRBJ1-1; D gene unclear. The CDR3 sequence is 13 residues long. CDR1 and CDR2 from the germline V gene are LGHNA and YNFKEQ. Trimming removed 1 base from V and 0 bases from J, with 3 bases in between. CDR3 loop: CASSQVVNTEAFF. The CDR3 region has the DNA TGTGCCAGCAGCCAAGTGGTGAACACTGAAGCTTTCTTT.

This clone showed up just once. V and J are TRBV30 and TRBJ2-7, with a weak D call TRBD2 (6 bases). Germline assignment: CDR1 GTSNPN and CDR2 SVGIG (reference sequence). There are 12 residues in the CDR3. CDR3 DNA: TGTGCGGCCTCGGAGGGCCTCTACGAGCAGTACTTC. It codes for CAASEGLYEQYF.

This chain joins TRBV7-2 and TRBJ1-1; D not certain. This CDR3 comprises 14 residues. V lost 2 bases and J lost 1, with 8 bases in between. Germline V gene lookup returns CDR1 SGHTA and CDR2 FQGNSA. CDR3 residues: CASSLMVQNTEAFF. Written as DNA, the CDR3 is TGTGCCAGCAGCTTAATGGTCCAGAACACTGAAGCTTTCTTT.

The chain combines TRBV10-1 with TRBJ1-4; D not certain. Germline CDR1 reads WNHNN; CDR2 reads SYGVQD (reference sequence). The V and J ends lost 8 bases and 0 bases respectively, with 19 bases between them. The CDR3 covers 17 residues. The CDR3 loop reads CASQRTPGVATNEKLFF. Written as DNA, the CDR3 is TGCGCCAGCCAGCGGACCCCTGGGGTGGCAACTAATGAAAAACTGTTTTTT.

The chain is built from TRBV6-1 and TRBJ2-4, with D possibly matching TRBD1 (6 bases). Looked up from germline, CDR1 is MNHNS and CDR2 is SASEGT. Trimming shortened V by 0 bases and J by 2 bases, and 11 bases separated the two germline ends. This CDR3 has 16 amino acids. CDR3 in amino acids: CASSEAPRDTKNIQYF. The CDR3, as DNA: TGTGCCAGCAGTGAAGCCCCCCGGGACACCAAAAACATTCAGTACTTC.

The rearrangement uses TRBV30 and TRBJ2-5, with 7 bases that match TRBD2. Per the germline V gene, CDR1 is GTSNPN and CDR2 is SVGIG (reference sequence). With V trimmed by 0 bases and J by 2 bases, 3 bases remained unmatched. The CDR3 runs 14 residues. The CDR3 region is CAWSVGSGQETQYF. DNA of the CDR3: TGTGCCTGGAGTGTTGGTAGCGGGCAAGAGACCCAGTACTTC.